This record covers a single T cell receptor (beta chain). The antigen is not known. In the original analysis: The study built a papillary thyroid cancer distant-metastasis classifier from CDR3 differences across clinicopathological groups. With MiXCR, TCRdb called clones anew from the PCR reads. These V and J calls derive from TCRdb rather than the authors' analysis. The profile shows some 16,000 clones, 24% of them singletons. This sample stems from a study of metastatic and nonmetastatic thyroid tumors. Across the whole study: Where malignant and benign thyroid patients were concerned, repertoires were compared across blood and tumor or nodule tissue. Study-level results: Significantly higher TCR beta diversity was reportedly seen in malignant thyroid tumors than benign nodules, in blood and tumor.

Each patient went into thyroid surgery without having received any treatment. The sequencing input was tumor tissue. The TCR was taken from a male donor with papillary thyroid cancer or a benign thyroid nodule (not recorded which). Some clones in this sample may be carry-over from other donors' samples.

The DNA of the CDR3 is TGCGCCAGCAGCTCCGCGTGGGGACAAGAGACCCAGTACTTC. Translation gives CASSSAWGQETQYF. The chain links TRBV5-1 to TRBJ2-5; D remains unclear. The V end lost 3 bases, the J end lost 2 bases, and 11 bases lay between the germline ends. The CDR3 has 14 residues. Germline V gene data show CDR1 as SGHRS and CDR2 as YFSETQ.